The clone carrying this T cell receptor (beta chain) appeared many times. Its specificity is unknown. This entry is derived from a study of T-cell reconstitution after alpha-beta-depleted transplantation in children. Preparation of the TCRbeta library was carried out with unique molecular identifiers. MiXCR was run by TCRdb on the PCR reads, yielding one entry per CDR3 protein. The data hold around 200,000 distinct CDR3 sequences, with approximately 10% observed a single time. Study-wide points: A year post-transplant, T-cell counts and diversity derived mostly from newly produced T cells. Day-60 TCRbeta diversity that was high in some patients was derived from surviving recipient T cells and thymic progenitors. As was reported, about two months after transplant, alpha-beta T cells came from several hundred expanded graft clones.

This CDR3 contains 15 residues. V trimming: 5 bases; J trimming: 4 bases; junction bases outside the gene matches: 6. Germline V gives CDR1 SGHRS, CDR2 YFSETQ. The chain has TRBV5-1 and TRBJ2-2; TRBD1 matches 9 bases. The source of this sequence is a child under three years old with acute myeloid leukemia, due to receive a stem cell transplant. The sample consisted of PBMCs, taken before TCRalphabeta/CD19-depleted stem cell transplant. CDR3 DNA sequence: TGCGCCAGCAGAACACAGGGGGCGGGCACCGGGGAGCTGTTTTTT. It specifies CASRTQGAGTGELFF.